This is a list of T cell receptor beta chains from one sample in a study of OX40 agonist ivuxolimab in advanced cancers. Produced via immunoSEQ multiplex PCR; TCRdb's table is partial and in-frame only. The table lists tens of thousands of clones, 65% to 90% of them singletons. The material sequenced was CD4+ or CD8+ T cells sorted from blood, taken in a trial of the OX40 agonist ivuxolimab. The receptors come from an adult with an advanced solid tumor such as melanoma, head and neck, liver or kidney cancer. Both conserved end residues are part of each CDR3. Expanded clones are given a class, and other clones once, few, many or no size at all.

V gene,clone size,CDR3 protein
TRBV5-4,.,CASSLSRGREAFF
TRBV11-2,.,CASSSFVGLGSYEQYF
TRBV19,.,CATVPGTSGRGHNEQFF
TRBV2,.,CASSEVADTQYF
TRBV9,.,CASSVSGAPGETQYF
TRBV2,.,CASTAFGGGEETQYF
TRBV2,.,CASSDPGQEVTGELFF
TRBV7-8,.,CASSLAFPYRTGELFF
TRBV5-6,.,CASTLYEGLYNEQFF
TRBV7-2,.,CASSFLAVAYNEQFF
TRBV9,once,CASTLTGGATEAFF
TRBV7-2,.,CASTPVGPGVAKNIQYF
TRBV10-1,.,CASSAGTRTYYGYTF
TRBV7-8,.,CASSVGQGAGPQHF
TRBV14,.,CASSQGPYNEQFF
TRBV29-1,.,CSVRSPDRGPDTQYF
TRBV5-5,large,CASSCRECLGKLFF
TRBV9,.,CASSSNTQYF
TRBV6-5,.,CASSYWGFSAEAFF
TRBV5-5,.,CASSLGRTGYTF
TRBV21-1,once,CASMDCEFYEQYF
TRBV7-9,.,CASALGGAGNTIYF
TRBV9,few,CASSATSGGGKSHNEQFF
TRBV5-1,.,CASSLFPGGTGGGQPQHF
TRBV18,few,CASSSTGQAYEQYF
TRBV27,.,CASTSGRQGVTPGELFF
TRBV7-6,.,CASSWTVGPGGGYTF
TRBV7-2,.,CASSLAVSSYNEQFF
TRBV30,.,CAWRSVGNYGYTF